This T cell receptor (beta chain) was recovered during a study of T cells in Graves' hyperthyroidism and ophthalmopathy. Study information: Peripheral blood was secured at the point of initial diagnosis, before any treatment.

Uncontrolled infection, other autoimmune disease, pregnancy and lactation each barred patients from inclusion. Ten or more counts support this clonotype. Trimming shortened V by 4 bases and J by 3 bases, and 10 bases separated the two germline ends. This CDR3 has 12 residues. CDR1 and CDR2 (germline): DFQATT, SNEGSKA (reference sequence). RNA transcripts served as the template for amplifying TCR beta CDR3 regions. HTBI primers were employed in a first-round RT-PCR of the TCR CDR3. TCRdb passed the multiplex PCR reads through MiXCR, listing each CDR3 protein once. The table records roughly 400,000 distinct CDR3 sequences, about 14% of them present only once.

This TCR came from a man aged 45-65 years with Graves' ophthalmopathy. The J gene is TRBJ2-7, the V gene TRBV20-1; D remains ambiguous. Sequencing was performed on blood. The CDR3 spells CSAMDPDYEQYF. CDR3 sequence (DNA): TGCAGTGCTATGGACCCAGACTACGAGCAGTACTTC.